This TCR beta chain emerged from a study of lymphopenia after photon versus proton radiotherapy. Losses at the gene ends were 5 bases for V and 0 bases for J; bases not matched to a gene: 3. The CDR3 consists of 15 residues. The germline V gene encodes CDR1 LNHNV and CDR2 YYDKDF (reference sequence). Assay: immunoSEQ multiplex PCR; the TCRdb copy retains only in-frame clones and omits some. The sample consists of roughly 45,000 clones, over 75% of them appearing once. Specimen: peripheral blood, collected from a patient treated with photon-based radiotherapy. This sequence joins TRBV15 and TRBJ2-2; TRBD1 aligns across 7 bases. This sequence originates from a man between 40 and 49 years old with gastric cancer. For the CDR3, the DNA is TGTGCCACCAGCGCCGGGACAGCGAACACCGGGGAGCTGTTTTTT. Its translation: CATSAGTANTGELFF.